The sequence of this TCR beta chain was determined in a study of vaccination effects on CD4 cells after COVID-19. As for the study in general: Using viral peptide pools, the ViraFEST assay grew out antigen-specific CD4+ T cells prior to sequencing. Two million PBMC per well received about 9.8 IU/ml IL-2 and approximately 9.2 ug/ml peptides in culture.

Comments on this clone: What it recognizes is unknown.

Broader study findings: Whether induced by infection or by vaccine, clones showed marked clonal contraction late after vaccination. Just 1 of 255 vaccine-induced clones in healthy recipients was cross-reactive.

Culture lasted under 13 days before CD4+ T cell isolation. Sequenced by immunoSEQ multiplex PCR; TCRdb stores in-frame clones only, minus some. The sample has some 39,000 clones, roughly 80% seen once. The ends lost 0 bases at V and 3 bases at J; junction bases unmatched: 5. This CDR3 has 17 amino acids. Germline assignment: CDR1 KGHDR and CDR2 SFDVKD. The source is a human donor who received a COVID-19 vaccine. The genes are TRBV24-1 and TRBJ2-2; 8 bases map to TRBD1. The sequencing here drew on CD4+ T cells from PBMCs cultured without peptide, taken before COVID-19 vaccination. DNA for the CDR3: TGTGCCACCAGTGATTTGGGAGGACAGGGAGACACCGGGGAGCTGTTTTTT. Residues: CATSDLGGQGDTGELFF.